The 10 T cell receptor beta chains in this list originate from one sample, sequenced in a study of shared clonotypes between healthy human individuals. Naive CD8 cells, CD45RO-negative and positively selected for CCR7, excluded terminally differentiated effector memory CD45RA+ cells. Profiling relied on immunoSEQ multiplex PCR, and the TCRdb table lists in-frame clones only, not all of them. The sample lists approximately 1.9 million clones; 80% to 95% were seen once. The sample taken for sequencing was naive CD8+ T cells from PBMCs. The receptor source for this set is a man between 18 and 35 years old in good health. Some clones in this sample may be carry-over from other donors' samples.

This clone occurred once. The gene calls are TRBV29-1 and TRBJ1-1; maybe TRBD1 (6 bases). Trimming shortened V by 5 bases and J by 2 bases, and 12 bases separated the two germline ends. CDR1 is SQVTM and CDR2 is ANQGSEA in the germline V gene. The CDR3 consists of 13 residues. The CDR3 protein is CSVTGTFNTEAFF. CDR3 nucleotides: TGCAGCGTTACCGGGACATTTAACACTGAAGCTTTCTTT.

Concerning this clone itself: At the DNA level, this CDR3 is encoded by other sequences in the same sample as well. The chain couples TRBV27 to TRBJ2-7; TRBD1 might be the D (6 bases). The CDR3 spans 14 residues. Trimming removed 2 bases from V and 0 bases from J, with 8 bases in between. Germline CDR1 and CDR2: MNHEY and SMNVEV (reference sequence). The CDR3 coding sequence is TGTGCCAGCAGTTTACAGGGGAGCTCCTACGAGCAGTACTTC. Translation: CASSLQGSSYEQYF.

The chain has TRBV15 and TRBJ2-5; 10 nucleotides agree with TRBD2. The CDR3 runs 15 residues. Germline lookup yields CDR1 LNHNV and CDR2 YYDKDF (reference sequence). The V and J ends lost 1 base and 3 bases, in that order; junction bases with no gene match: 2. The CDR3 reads CATSRVLAGEETQYF. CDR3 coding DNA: TGTGCCACCAGCAGAGTTCTAGCGGGGGAAGAGACCCAGTACTTC.

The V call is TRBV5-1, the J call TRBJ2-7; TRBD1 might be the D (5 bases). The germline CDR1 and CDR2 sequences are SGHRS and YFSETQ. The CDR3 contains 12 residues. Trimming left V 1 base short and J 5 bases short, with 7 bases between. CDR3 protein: CASSLQGDEQYF. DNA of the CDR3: TGCGCCAGCAGCTTGCAGGGCGACGAGCAGTACTTC.

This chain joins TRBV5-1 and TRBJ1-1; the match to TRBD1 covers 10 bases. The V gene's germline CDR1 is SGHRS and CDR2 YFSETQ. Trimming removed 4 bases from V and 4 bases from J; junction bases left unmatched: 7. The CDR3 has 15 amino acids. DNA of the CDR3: TGCGCCAGCAGCACCCGGGACAGGGGAGGCACTGAAGCTTTCTTT. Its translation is CASSTRDRGGTEAFF.

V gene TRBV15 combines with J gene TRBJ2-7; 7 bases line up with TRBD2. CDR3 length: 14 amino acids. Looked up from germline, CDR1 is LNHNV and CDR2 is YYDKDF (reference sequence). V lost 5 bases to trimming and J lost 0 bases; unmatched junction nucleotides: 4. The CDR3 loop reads CATSPGRVSYEQYF. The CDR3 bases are TGTGCCACCAGCCCGGGGAGGGTCTCCTACGAGCAGTACTTC. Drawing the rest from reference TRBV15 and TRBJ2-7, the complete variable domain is DAMVIQNPRYQVTQFGKPVTLSCSQTLNHNVMYWYQQKSSQAPKLLFHYYDKDFNNEADTPDNFQSRRPNTSFCFLDIRSPGLGDTAMYLCATSPGRVSYEQYFGPGTRLTVT.

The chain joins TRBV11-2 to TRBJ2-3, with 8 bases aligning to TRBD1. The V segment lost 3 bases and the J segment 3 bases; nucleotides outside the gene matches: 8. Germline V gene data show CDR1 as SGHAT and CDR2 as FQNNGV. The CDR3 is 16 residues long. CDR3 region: CASSLVLQGETDTQYF. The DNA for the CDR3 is TGTGCCAGCAGCTTGGTACTACAGGGGGAGACAGATACGCAGTATTTT.

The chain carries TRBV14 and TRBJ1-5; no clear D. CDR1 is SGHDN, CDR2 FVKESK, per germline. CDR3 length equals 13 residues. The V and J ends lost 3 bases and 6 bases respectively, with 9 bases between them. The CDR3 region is CASSQGRSQPQHF. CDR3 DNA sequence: TGTGCCAGCAGCCAGGGCAGAAGTCAGCCCCAGCATTTT.

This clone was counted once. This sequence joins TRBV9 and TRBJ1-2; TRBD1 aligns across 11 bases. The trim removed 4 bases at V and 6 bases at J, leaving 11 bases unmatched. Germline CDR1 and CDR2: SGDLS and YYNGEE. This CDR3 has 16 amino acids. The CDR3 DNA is TGTGCCAGCAGCCCCGGACAGGGGGCAGGCAGGGATGGCTACACCTTC. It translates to CASSPGQGAGRDGYTF.

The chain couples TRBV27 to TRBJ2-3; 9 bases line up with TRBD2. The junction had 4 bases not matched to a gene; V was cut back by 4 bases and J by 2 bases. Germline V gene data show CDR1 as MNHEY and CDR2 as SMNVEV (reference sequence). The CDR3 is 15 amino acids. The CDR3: CASSSLAGLTDTQYF. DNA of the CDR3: TGTGCCAGCAGTTCCCTAGCGGGGCTCACAGATACGCAGTATTTT.